The source of this T cell receptor (beta chain) is a study of cytomegalovirus exposure and HLA in healthy donors. Study-level results: The availability of immune exposure information extended only to CMV serostatus. Through in vitro validation, a few CMV-associated chains were shown to be specific for CMV antigens. TCR beta V segments were, for the most part, productive about 87% or about 30% of the time in an earlier analysis.

Primers included in the PCR were 60 Vbeta and 13 Jbeta primers. As originally analysed: A later analysis tallied about 80 million unique TCR beta chains, 9.5 million to 14 million of them shared. Only in-frame clones appear in the TCRdb table, and some are missing; sequencing was by immunoSEQ multiplex PCR. V and J calls and clone size are as listed in that table; D and trimming were resolved from the DNA. The repertoire has 150,000 to 200,000 clones, around 81% of them found once; the top ten carry roughly 4.4%. About this clone: The antigen is not known.

Germline CDR1 is LNHDA and CDR2 is SQIVND (reference sequence). The germline V and J ends were trimmed by 5 bases and 2 bases, with 9 bases remaining between them. This CDR3 is built from 13 residues. The clonotype was recovered from a woman aged 18-29 years in good health and CMV-seropositive. Sequencing used PBMCs. The J gene is TRBJ1-2, the V gene TRBV19; D gene unclear. CDR3 sequence (DNA): TGTGCCAGTAGTCGAGCACAGAACTATGGCTACACCTTC. This gives the protein CASSRAQNYGYTF.